The present TCR beta chain was sequenced within a study of blood T cell repertoires in COVID-19. Whole-study context: The cDNA or gDNA used as material had been derived from T cells, B-cell-depleted T cells, or PBMCs.

Clones were sequenced by immunoSEQ multiplex PCR, and TCRdb holds only the in-frame ones, with some missing. The table has more than 250,000 clones, approximately 83% seen once. Those enrolled, adults aged about 18 to 89 years, came from 24 US areas. Cohort assignment relied on participant-reported clinical history. What the recovered Cohort 3 donors had was two negative PCRs, clearance, or symptom resolution. The source is a man aged 30-40 years who had recovered from COVID-19. Sequenced input: PBMCs or T cells enriched from blood (not recorded which).

In DNA form, the CDR3 reads TGTGCCAGCAGCTTGACAGGGCTCTCTGGAAACACCATATATTTT. Translated: CASSLTGLSGNTIYF. The rearrangement joins TRBV5-6 to TRBJ1-3; D may be TRBD1 (6 bases). Germline CDR1 is SGHDT and CDR2 is YYEEEE. This CDR3 is 15 amino acids long. Deletions cut 1 base from V and 0 bases from J, with 8 bases between.